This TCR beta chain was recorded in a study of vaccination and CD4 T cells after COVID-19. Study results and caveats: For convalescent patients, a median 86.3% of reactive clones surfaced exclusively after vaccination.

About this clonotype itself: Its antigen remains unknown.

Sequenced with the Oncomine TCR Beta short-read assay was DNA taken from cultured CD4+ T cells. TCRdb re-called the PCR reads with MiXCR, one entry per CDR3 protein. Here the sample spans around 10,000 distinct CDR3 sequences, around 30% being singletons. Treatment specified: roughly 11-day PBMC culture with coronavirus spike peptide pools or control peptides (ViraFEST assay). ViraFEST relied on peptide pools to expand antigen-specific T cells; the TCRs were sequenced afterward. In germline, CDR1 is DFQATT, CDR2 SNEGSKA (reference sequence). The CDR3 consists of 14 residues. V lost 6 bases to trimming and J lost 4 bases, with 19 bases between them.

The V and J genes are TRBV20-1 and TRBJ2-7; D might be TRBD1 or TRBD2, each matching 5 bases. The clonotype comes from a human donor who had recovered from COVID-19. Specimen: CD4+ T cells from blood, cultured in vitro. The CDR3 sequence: CSASGPDMPYEQYF. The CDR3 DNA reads TGCAGTGCCTCGGGGCCCGACATGCCTTACGAGCAGTACTTC.